This passage covers 20 T cell receptor beta chains from one sample sequenced in a study of T cell responses to AZD1222 COVID-19 vaccine. Repertoires were generated with immunoSEQ multiplex PCR, while TCRdb's copy carries only in-frame clones and drops some. The table has more than 140,000 clones, 88% seen once. This sample comprised peripheral blood, obtained on day 0 of MenACWY control vaccination. These receptors all come from an adult in good health.

The chain links TRBV5-1 to TRBJ2-5; 8 positions match TRBD2. This CDR3 is built from 15 residues. The junction had 2 bases not matched to a gene; V was cut back by 0 bases and J by 1 base. CDR1 and CDR2 (germline): SGHRS, YFSETQ. The CDR3 DNA is TGCGCCAGCAGCTTGGTCCTAGCGGGCCAAGAGACCCAGTACTTC. It translates to CASSLVLAGQETQYF.

The V gene is TRBV7-9, the J gene TRBJ1-5; possibly TRBD1 for D (5 bases). The CDR3 runs to 13 residues. Trimming left V 5 bases short and J 7 bases short, with 12 bases between. CDR1 and CDR2 (germline): SEHNR, FQNEAQ (reference sequence). As DNA, the CDR3 is TGTGCCAGCAGCCCAACAACAGGACAGCCCCAGCATTTT. This encodes CASSPTTGQPQHF. Based on the CDR3 plus reference TRBV7-9 and TRBJ1-5, the full variable domain is DTGVSQNPRHKITKRGQNVTFRCDPISEHNRLYWYRQTLGQGPEFLTYFQNEAQLEKSRLLSDRFSAERPKGSFSTLEIQRTEQGDSAMYLCASSPTTGQPQHFGDGTRLSIL.

The V gene is TRBV7-2, the J gene TRBJ1-2; perhaps TRBD1 as D (5 bases). The CDR3 totals 13 residues. Germline assignment: CDR1 SGHTA and CDR2 FQGNSA. Deletions cut 4 bases from V and 8 bases from J, with 14 bases between. The CDR3 nucleotides are TGTGCCAGCAGCTCGCGGGAGGGGCAAGGCTACACCTTC. Its protein product is CASSSREGQGYTF.

The rearrangement uses TRBV7-2 and TRBJ2-5; D remains unclear. Germline lookup yields CDR1 SGHTA and CDR2 FQGNSA. The CDR3 is 14 residues long. V was pared by 0 bases and J by 6 bases, with 11 bases between. The CDR3: CASSLAAVEQTQYF. CDR3 DNA: TGTGCCAGCAGCTTAGCGGCAGTGGAGCAGACCCAGTACTTC.

The chain has TRBV19 and TRBJ1-2; no firm D call. V dropped 4 bases and J dropped 6 bases, with 15 bases sitting between them. Germline V CDR1 and CDR2: LNHDA, SQIVND (reference sequence). The CDR3 consists of 14 residues. Written as DNA, the CDR3 is TGTGCCAGTAGTACCCTAGGTGTTTTTGATGGCTACACCTTC. This encodes CASSTLGVFDGYTF.

V gene TRBV5-1 combines with J gene TRBJ2-1; a possible D gene is TRBD2 (6 bases). Trimming cost V 3 bases and J 7 bases, with 20 bases left between them. The CDR3 is 16 amino acids. Germline-derived CDR1 and CDR2 are SGHRS and YFSETQ. CDR3 coding DNA: TGCGCCAGCAGCTCTAGTCCCCGGGGAGGAGGGAATGAGCAGTTCTTC. Its protein is CASSSSPRGGGNEQFF.

For the CDR3, the DNA is TGTGCCAGCAGCTTAAGACGGCACGGGGATACGCAGTATTTT. This gives the protein CASSLRRHGDTQYF. The chain joins TRBV7-2 to TRBJ2-3; D unresolved. Per germline, CDR1 SGHTA and CDR2 FQGNSA. There are 14 residues in the CDR3. Between the trimmed V and J ends, which lost 2 bases and 6 bases, there was a span of 12 bases.

The chain is built from TRBV27 and TRBJ1-1; D is unresolved. V gave up 4 bases and J gave up 4 bases, with 10 bases separating them. Germline-derived CDR1 and CDR2 are MNHEY and SMNVEV (reference sequence). This CDR3 has 13 amino acids. CDR3 bases: TGTGCCAGCAGTTCGTCTGCGGGCACTGAAGCTTTCTTT. It is translated as CASSSSAGTEAFF.

V usage is TRBV25-1 and J usage is TRBJ2-7, with 8 bases matching TRBD1. V lost 2 bases to trimming and J lost 4 bases; unmatched junction nucleotides: 4. CDR1 is MGHDK and CDR2 is SYGVNS in the germline V gene. The CDR3 extends over 14 amino acids. CDR3 coding DNA: TGTGCCAGCAGTGAACAGGGGGCGCGGTACGAGCAGTACTTC. Amino acid sequence: CASSEQGARYEQYF.

The CDR3 coding sequence is TGTGCCAGCAGCGAAGGGGGTCCAGGGACTGAAGCTTTCTTT. It yields the protein CASSEGGPGTEAFF. V gene TRBV9 combines with J gene TRBJ1-1; a weak D match, TRBD1 (6 bases). Germline V lookup: CDR1 SGDLS, CDR2 YYNGEE. The V and J ends lost 3 bases and 5 bases respectively, with 14 bases between them. This CDR3 is built from 14 residues. Together with reference TRBV9 and TRBJ1-1, the CDR3 gives the full variable domain: DSGVTQTPKHLITATGQRVTLRCSPRSGDLSVYWYQQSLDQGLQFLIQYYNGEERAKGNILERFSAQQFPDLHSELNLSSLELGDSALYFCASSEGGPGTEAFFGQGTRLTVV.

This chain uses TRBV11-3 with TRBJ2-3, with D tentatively TRBD2 (5 bases). In germline, CDR1 is SGHNT, CDR2 YENEEA. The germline V and J ends were trimmed by 5 bases and 1 base, with 10 bases remaining between them. The CDR3 contains 14 residues. For the CDR3, the DNA is TGTGCCAGCAGCCCCGACGGGGGCACAGATACGCAGTATTTT. Residues: CASSPDGGTDTQYF. Filled out from reference TRBV11-3 and TRBJ2-3, the complete variable domain reads EAGVVQSPRYKIIEKKQPVAFWCNPISGHNTLYWYLQNLGQGPELLIRYENEEAVDDSQLPKDRFSAERLKGVDSTLKIQPAELGDSAVYLCASSPDGGTDTQYFGPGTRLTVL.

The chain uses TRBV6-2 or TRBV6-3 and TRBJ2-6; no clear D. Germline lookup yields CDR1 MNHEY and CDR2 SVGEGT. The V end was cut by 2 bases, the J end by 0 bases, with 8 bases between. The CDR3 sequence is 16 residues long. This CDR3 is CASSYRPISGANVLTF. The CDR3 DNA sequence: TGTGCCAGCAGTTACCGACCGATCTCTGGGGCCAACGTCCTGACTTTC.

A single count supports this clone. The chain is built from TRBV7-9 and TRBJ2-7; the D gene could be TRBD1 or TRBD2 (5 bases each). V was shortened by 5 bases and J by 6 bases, with 20 bases between the two germline ends. The CDR3 loop spans 15 amino acids. Germline values: CDR1 SEHNR, CDR2 FQNEAQ (reference sequence). CDR3 in amino acids: CASSKRPGTHGEQYF. DNA for the CDR3: TGTGCCAGCAGCAAGCGACCGGGGACCCACGGCGAGCAGTACTTC. The whole variable domain, remainder taken from reference TRBV7-9 and TRBJ2-7, is DTGVSQNPRHKITKRGQNVTFRCDPISEHNRLYWYRQTLGQGPEFLTYFQNEAQLEKSRLLSDRFSAERPKGSFSTLEIQRTEQGDSAMYLCASSKRPGTHGEQYFGPGTRLTVT.

The chain links TRBV4-3 to TRBJ2-3; D perhaps matches TRBD2 (7 bases). The V end was cut by 0 bases, the J end by 1 base, with 20 bases between. This CDR3 has 19 residues. Germline CDR1 and CDR2: LGHNA and YSLEER. The chain's CDR3 is CASSQDLNLARGRTDTQYF. The DNA of the CDR3 is TGCGCCAGCAGCCAAGATTTGAATCTTGCGCGGGGGCGCACAGATACGCAGTATTTT.

The rearrangement uses TRBV28 and TRBJ2-7, with 8 bases lining up with TRBD1. The CDR3 totals 14 residues. Trimming at V came to 7 bases and at J to 2 bases, leaving 7 bases not matched to a gene. The germline gives CDR1 MDHEN, CDR2 SYDVKM. The CDR3 reads CASTMTQGAYEQYF. CDR3 nucleotide sequence: TGTGCCAGCACCATGACACAGGGGGCCTACGAGCAGTACTTC. Complete variable domain (other parts from reference TRBV28 and TRBJ2-7): DVKVTQSSRYLVKRTGEKVFLECVQDMDHENMFWYRQDPGLGLRLIYFSYDVKMKEKGDIPEGYSVSREKKERFSLILESASTNQTSMYLCASTMTQGAYEQYFGPGTRLTVT.

The chain carries TRBV19 and TRBJ1-2; 8 positions match TRBD1. The germline V gene encodes CDR1 LNHDA and CDR2 SQIVND (reference sequence). The CDR3 length is 15 residues. V was clipped by 7 bases and J by 4 bases; unmatched bases: 11. The CDR3 DNA reads as TGTGCCAGTACAATCACCTGGACAGGGAGCTATGGCTACACCTTC. Encoded protein: CASTITWTGSYGYTF.

The rearrangement links TRBV7-8 to TRBJ1-6; the D is unclear. The CDR3 is made up of 14 amino acids. The germline V gene has CDR1 SGHVS and CDR2 FQNEAQ. V was cut by 5 bases and J by 8 bases, with 13 bases left in between. CDR3 residues: CASSRGPADSPLHF. The CDR3 DNA reads as TGTGCCAGCAGCCGCGGACCGGCCGATTCACCCCTCCACTTT. Variable domain in full (rest from reference TRBV7-8 and TRBJ1-6): GAGVSQSPRYKVAKRGQDVALRCDPISGHVSLFWYQQALGQGPEFLTYFQNEAQLDKSGLPSDRFFAERPEGSVSTLKIQRTQQEDSAVYLCASSRGPADSPLHFGNGTRLTVT.

The CDR3 nucleotides are TGTGCCAGCAGCCTCAGGGGATTACGACTTTCGGTTGGCCGCACTGGAAACACCATATATTTT. Encoded protein: CASSLRGLRLSVGRTGNTIYF. This rearrangement joins TRBV4-2 to TRBJ1-3, with D perhaps TRBD1 (6 bases). The CDR3 sequence is 21 residues long. The germline gives CDR1 LGHNA, CDR2 YNFKEQ. V was pared by 4 bases and J by 2 bases, with 30 bases between.

The chain employs TRBV4-1 and TRBJ2-7, with 10 bases fitting TRBD2. Germline CDR1 and CDR2: MGHRA and YSYEKL. J was trimmed by 4 bases and V by 1 base; bases with no gene match: 10. The CDR3 covers 17 residues. This chain's CDR3 is CASSQGLAGPARYEQYF. The CDR3 region has the DNA TGCGCCAGCAGCCAAGGACTAGCGGGTCCGGCCCGTTACGAGCAGTACTTC.

The chain links TRBV7-9 to TRBJ2-5; 8 bases line up with TRBD2. Germline CDR1 SEHNR, CDR2 FQNEAQ (reference sequence). The CDR3 loop spans 14 amino acids. The junction had 7 bases not matched to a gene; V was cut back by 5 bases and J by 5 bases. CDR3 sequence: CASSTREDRETQYF. CDR3 coding DNA: TGTGCCAGCAGCACGCGGGAGGACCGCGAGACCCAGTACTTC. The full variable domain, completed using reference TRBV7-9 and TRBJ2-5, is DTGVSQNPRHKITKRGQNVTFRCDPISEHNRLYWYRQTLGQGPEFLTYFQNEAQLEKSRLLSDRFSAERPKGSFSTLEIQRTEQGDSAMYLCASSTREDRETQYFGPGTRLLVL.